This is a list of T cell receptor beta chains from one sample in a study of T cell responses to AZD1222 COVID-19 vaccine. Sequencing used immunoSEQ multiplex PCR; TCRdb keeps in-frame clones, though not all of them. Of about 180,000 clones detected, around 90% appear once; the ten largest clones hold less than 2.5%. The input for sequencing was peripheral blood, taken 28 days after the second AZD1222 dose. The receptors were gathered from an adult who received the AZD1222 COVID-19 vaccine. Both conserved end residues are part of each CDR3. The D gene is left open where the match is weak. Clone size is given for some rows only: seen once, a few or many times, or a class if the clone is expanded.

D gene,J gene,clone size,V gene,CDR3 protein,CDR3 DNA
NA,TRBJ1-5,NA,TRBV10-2,CASSAVGPQHF,TGCGCCAGCAGTGCCGTTGGGCCCCAGCATTTT
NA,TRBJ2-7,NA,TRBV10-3,CAISDRGYEQYF,TGTGCCATCAGTGACAGGGGTTACGAGCAGTACTTC
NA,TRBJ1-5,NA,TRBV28,CASSGLNQPQHF,TGTGCCAGTTCGGGTCTCAATCAGCCCCAGCATTTT
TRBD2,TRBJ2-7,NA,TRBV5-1,CASTPPGGGTYEQYF,TGCGCCAGCACACCCCCCGGGGGGGGAACCTACGAGCAGTACTTC
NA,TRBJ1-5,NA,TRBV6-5,CASSPKWNQPQHF,TGTGCCAGCAGTCCTAAATGGAATCAGCCCCAGCATTTT
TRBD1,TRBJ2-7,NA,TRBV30,CAWRGGTGNSYEQYF,TGTGCCTGGAGAGGGGGGACAGGGAACTCCTACGAGCAGTACTTC
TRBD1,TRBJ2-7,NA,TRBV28,CASSPRGQGGKEQYF,TGTGCCAGCAGTCCAAGGGGACAGGGAGGGAAAGAGCAGTACTTC
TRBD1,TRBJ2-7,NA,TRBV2,CASSDTGTGDHEQYF,TGTGCCAGCAGTGACACCGGGACAGGGGACCACGAGCAGTACTTC
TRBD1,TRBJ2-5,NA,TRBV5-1,CASSSGQGRLETQYF,TGCGCCAGCAGTAGTGGACAGGGGCGGTTGGAGACCCAGTACTTC
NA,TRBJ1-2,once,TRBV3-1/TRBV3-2,CASSQGDYGYTF,TGTGCCAGCAGCCAGGGGGACTATGGCTACACCTTC
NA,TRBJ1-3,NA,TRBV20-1,CSALGPPIYF,TGCAGTGCTCTGGGACCACCCATATATTTT
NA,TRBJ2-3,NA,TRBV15,CATSRDIGLGTDTQYF,TGTGCCACCAGCAGAGATATTGGTTTGGGCACAGATACGCAGTATTTT